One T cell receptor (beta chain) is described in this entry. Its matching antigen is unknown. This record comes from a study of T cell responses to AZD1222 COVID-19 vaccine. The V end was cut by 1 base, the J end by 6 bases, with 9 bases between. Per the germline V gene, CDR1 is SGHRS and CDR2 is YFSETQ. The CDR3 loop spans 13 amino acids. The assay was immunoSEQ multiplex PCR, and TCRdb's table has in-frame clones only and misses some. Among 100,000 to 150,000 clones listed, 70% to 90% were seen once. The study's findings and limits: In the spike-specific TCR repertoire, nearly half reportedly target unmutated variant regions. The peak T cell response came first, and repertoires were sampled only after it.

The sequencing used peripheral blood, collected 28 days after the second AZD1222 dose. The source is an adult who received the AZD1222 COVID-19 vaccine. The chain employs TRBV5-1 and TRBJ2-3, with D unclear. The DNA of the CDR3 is TGCGCCAGCAGCTTGTCGCCTCACGATACGCAGTATTTT. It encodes CASSLSPHDTQYF.